The 27 T cell receptor beta chains in this list originate from one sample, sequenced in a study of tumor-infiltrating lymphocytes in primary liver carcinoma. DNA and RNA were both co-extracted from 20-30 mg of bulk tissue that had not been sorted. The template, approximately 500 ng total RNA, yielded TCR beta cDNA made with a constant-region primer. The TCR beta library was amplified through three nested multiplex PCR rounds in a modified ARM-PCR procedure. Forward primers for TRBV1-TRBV30 and a C-beta reverse primer served the first two PCR rounds, at roughly 10 cycles each. TCRdb processed the multiplex PCR reads anew with MiXCR; each CDR3 protein has one entry. The repertoire consists of about 70,000 distinct CDR3 sequences, with 60% to 75% occurring once and the leading ten covering around 30%. What was sequenced was liver tumor tissue from sampling region 4. Noted subset: tumor region T4, right-lateral pole. The receptors come from a man in his forties with primary liver carcinoma and hepatitis B virus infection.

About this clonotype: This may come from a read error, since a much larger clone is one base off. The chain combines TRBV5-1 with TRBJ2-1; the match to TRBD1 covers 8 bases. CDR1 is SGHRS, CDR2 YFSETQ, per germline. This CDR3 spans 15 amino acids. Losses at the gene ends were 1 base for V and 4 bases for J; bases not matched to a gene: 4. The CDR3 DNA sequence: TGCGCCAGCAGCTTGTACGGACAGGGTTACAATGAGCAGTTCTTC. Residues: CASSLYGQGYNEQFF.

The V call is TRBV4-1, the J call TRBJ2-1; D not resolved. The CDR3 is 15 amino acids. V was pared by 2 bases and J by 10 bases, with 18 bases between. CDR1 is MGHRA, CDR2 YSYEKL, per germline. This chain's CDR3 is CASSQRSVTYEEQFF. CDR3 nucleotides: TGCGCCAGCAGCCAAAGATCTGTGACCTACGAAGAGCAGTTCTTC.

Details on this clonotype: This CDR3 is missing its conserved last phenylalanine or tryptophan, likely due to a read error. The gene calls are TRBV11-2 and TRBJ2-5; tentative D call: TRBD2 (6 bases). This CDR3 has 16 residues. CDR1 and CDR2 from the germline V gene are SGHAT and FQNNGV. V was clipped by 6 bases and J by 4 bases, with 21 bases between them. The chain's CDR3 is CASRSRDSAHLETQYL. The CDR3 region has the DNA TGTGCCAGCAGATCACGGGACTCGGCCCACCTAGAGACCCAGTACCTT.

Comment on this clonotype: A much larger clone is a single base away; this may be a read error. The rearrangement links TRBV19 to TRBJ2-1; D gene unclear. Germline CDR1 reads LNHDA; CDR2 reads SQIVND (reference sequence). There are 17 residues in the CDR3. The CDR3 loop reads CVSSIDHLAVMNNEQFF. CDR3 bases: TGTGTCAGTAGTATAGATCATCTTGCAGTGATGAACAATGAGCAGTTCTTC.

Comment on this clonotype: A read error may explain this, as a much larger clone is one base away. This CDR3 is CAVLAGEREETQYF. DNA for the CDR3: TGTGCCGTACTAGCGGGAGAGAGGGAAGAGACCCAGTACTTC. This chain connects TRBV30 to TRBJ2-5, with 11 positions matching TRBD2. This CDR3 has 14 residues. The V segment lost 8 bases and the J segment 3 bases; nucleotides outside the gene matches: 8. The germline CDR1 and CDR2 sequences are GTSNPN and SVGIG (reference sequence). Full variable domain (remainder filled in from reference TRBV30 and TRBJ2-5): SQTIHQWPATLVQPVGSPLSLECTVEGTSNPNLYWYRQAAGRGLQLLFYSVGIGQISSEVPQNLSASRPQDRQFILSSKKLLLSDSGFYLCAVLAGEREETQYFGPGTRLLVL.

A word on this clonotype: A junction end diverges from the germline sequence, so it may reflect a read error. This sequence joins TRBV12-3 or TRBV12-4 and TRBJ2-1; a possible D gene is TRBD2 (6 bases). CDR3 length: 13 amino acids. The CDR3 DNA reads TGTGCCGGCAGTCCGGCTAGCGCCAATGAGCAGTTCTTC. Protein: CAGSPASANEQFF.

Remarks on this clonotype: One junction end disagrees with the germline gene, perhaps due to a read error. The genes are TRBV5-1 and TRBJ2-3; 7 nucleotides match TRBD1. CDR1 and CDR2 from the germline V gene are SGHRS and YFSETQ. This CDR3 has 16 amino acids. The CDR3 loop is CAGSLDGTEGTDTRYF. CDR3 sequence (DNA): TGCGCCGGCAGCTTGGATGGGACAGAGGGCACAGATACGCGGTATTTT.

With respect to this clonotype: A much bigger clone sits one base away, suggesting this may be a read error. V and J are TRBV9 and TRBJ2-5; D is unclear. Germline values: CDR1 SGDLS, CDR2 YYNGEE. The CDR3 contains 13 residues. This CDR3 reads CVSSLGVQETQYF. The CDR3 coding sequence is TGTGTCAGCAGCCTGGGCGTACAAGAGACCCAGTACTTC.

This clonotype was seen only a few times. Mismatch with germline at one junction end may stem from a read error. V usage is TRBV9 and J usage is TRBJ1-1; the D gene is possibly TRBD1 (6 bases). This CDR3 comprises 15 residues. CDR1 and CDR2 from the germline V gene are SGDLS and YYNGEE. The CDR3 here is CASSVGWGQDTEAFF. DNA for the CDR3: TGTGCTAGCAGCGTAGGGTGGGGGCAGGACACTGAAGCTTTCTTT. The full variable domain, its missing parts supplied by reference TRBV9 and TRBJ1-1, is DSGVTQTPKHLITATGQRVTLRCSPRSGDLSVYWYQQSLDQGLQFLIQYYNGEERAKGNILERFSAQQFPDLHSELNLSSLELGDSALYFCASSVGWGQDTEAFFGQGTRLTVV.

This clonotype appeared many times. One junction end disagrees with the germline gene, perhaps due to a read error. This sequence joins TRBV11-2 and TRBJ1-4; D is possibly TRBD1 (5 bases). CDR3 size: 14 residues. CDR1 and CDR2 from the germline V gene are SGHAT and FQNNGV. The CDR3 sequence is CVSSFQGGNEKLFF. CDR3 coding DNA: TGTGTCAGCAGCTTCCAGGGAGGGAATGAAAAACTGTTTTTT.

Many counts were recorded for this clonotype. CDR3 nucleotide sequence: TGTGCCAGTACTCCCCCGGGGAGGCAAGAGACCCAGTACTTC. Amino acids: CASTPPGRQETQYF. The V call is TRBV19, the J call TRBJ2-5; a weak D match, TRBD2 (6 bases). V was clipped by 7 bases and J by 2 bases, with 14 bases between them. This CDR3 is 14 amino acids long. Germline CDR1 reads LNHDA; CDR2 reads SQIVND (reference sequence). The entire variable domain, with the rest obtained from reference TRBV19 and TRBJ2-5, is as follows: DGGITQSPKYLFRKEGQNVTLSCEQNLNHDAMYWYRQDPGQGLRLIYYSQIVNDFQKGDIAEGYSVSREKKESFPLTVTSAQKNPTAFYLCASTPPGRQETQYFGPGTRLLVL.

This clonotype was seen only once. Mismatch with germline at one junction end may stem from a read error. The chain links TRBV2 to TRBJ2-1; the D call may be TRBD1 or TRBD2 (6 bases each). The germline CDR1 and CDR2 sequences are SNHLY and FYNNEI. This CDR3 has 17 residues. Written as DNA, the CDR3 is TGTGCCAGCAGTGAAGAGGGGGGCGATCCCTCCTACAATGAGCAGCTCTTC. Its protein product is CASSEEGGDPSYNEQLF.

With regard to this clonotype: The CDR3 carries no conserved terminal phenylalanine or tryptophan, so it likely arises from a read error. J is TRBJ2-1 and V is TRBV29-1; the match to TRBD2 covers 10 bases. CDR3 length: 18 amino acids. Germline loops: CDR1 SQVTM, CDR2 ANQGSEA. CDR3 nucleotide sequence: TGCAACGTTGAAGGGGGGTCTAGCGGGGGACCCTTTGTCAATGAGCAGTTCCTC. Protein product: CNVEGGSSGGPFVNEQFL.

As regards this clonotype: An end of the junction does not agree with germline; a read error may underlie this. This rearrangement joins TRBV11-2 to TRBJ2-7; D not resolved. The CDR3 loop spans 15 amino acids. CDR1 and CDR2 from the germline V gene are SGHAT and FQNNGV. The CDR3 DNA follows: TGTGCCAGCAGCCAATATTCGGTAGTGGGCTACGAGAAGTACTTC. It codes for CASSQYSVVGYEKYF.

There are a few counts of this clonotype. Germline and junction disagree at one end, which may indicate a read error. This chain joins TRBV11-2 and TRBJ2-5; tentative D call: TRBD2 (5 bases). Germline CDR1 and CDR2: SGHAT and FQNNGV. The CDR3 has 12 amino acids. The CDR3, as DNA: TGTGCCAGCAGCCCGGGGAACGAGACTCAGTACTTC. Translation: CASSPGNETQYF. The whole variable domain, remainder taken from reference TRBV11-2 and TRBJ2-5, is EAGVAQSPRYKIIEKRQSVAFWCNPISGHATLYWYQQILGQGPKLLIQFQNNGVVDDSQLPKDRFSAERLKGVDSTLKIQPAKLEDSAVYLCASSPGNETQYFGPGTRLLVL.

This clonotype was picked up a small number of times. This sequence may be a read error, since a much larger clone differs from it by one base. This rearrangement joins TRBV5-8 to TRBJ2-7, with a possible D match to TRBD2 (5 bases). V was shortened by 4 bases and J by 5 bases, with 16 bases between the two germline ends. The CDR3 totals 14 residues. Germline CDR1 and CDR2: SGHTS and YDEGEE. This CDR3 reads CASSPLGVYHEQYF. CDR3 sequence (DNA): TGTGCCAGCAGCCCCCTGGGAGTCTACCACGAGCAGTACTTC.

About this clonotype itself: Mismatch with germline at one junction end may stem from a read error. CDR3 region: CASTLGFGKLFF. The CDR3 DNA sequence: TGTGCCAGTACCCTGGGATTCGGGAAGCTGTTTTTT. The V call is TRBV7-9, the J call TRBJ2-2, with D perhaps TRBD2 (5 bases). CDR3 size: 12 residues. Looked up from germline, CDR1 is SEHNR and CDR2 is FQNEAQ (reference sequence). Full variable domain (missing parts from reference TRBV7-9 and TRBJ2-2): DTGVSQNPRHKITKRGQNVTFRCDPISEHNRLYWYRQTLGQGPEFLTYFQNEAQLEKSRLLSDRFSAERPKGSFSTLEIQRTEQGDSAMYLCASTLGFGKLFFGEGSRLTVL.

This clonotype appeared a single time. Here the CDR3 omits its conserved ending phenylalanine or tryptophan, so a read error is the likely source. The CDR3 DNA reads as TGTGCCAGCAGATTAGGACAGGGATCCTCTGGGGCCAATGTCCTGACTTTG. Encoded protein: CASRLGQGSSGANVLTL. The chain employs TRBV6-5 and TRBJ2-6; 8 positions match TRBD1. In germline, CDR1 is MNHEY, CDR2 SVGAGI. This CDR3 is built from 17 residues.

In regard to this clonotype: A much larger clone differs from this one at a single base, so this may be a read error. The rearrangement links TRBV28 to TRBJ1-1; D perhaps matches TRBD1 (5 bases). This CDR3 spans 13 amino acids. Germline-derived CDR1 and CDR2 are MDHEN and SYDVKM. The CDR3 loop reads CASRSDSYTEVFF. CDR3 DNA: TGTGCCAGCAGATCCGACAGCTACACTGAAGTTTTCTTT. The complete variable domain, with remaining parts taken from reference TRBV28 and TRBJ1-1, reads DVKVTQSSRYLVKRTGEKVFLECVQDMDHENMFWYRQDPGLGLRLIYFSYDVKMKEKGDIPEGYSVSREKKERFSLILESASTNQTSMYLCASRSDSYTEVFFGQGTRLTVV.

With respect to this clonotype: A clone one base away is much larger, so this may be a read error. No conserved phenylalanine or tryptophan is present at the end of the CDR3, so a read error is the likely explanation. The rearrangement joins TRBV30 to TRBJ2-5, with D tentatively TRBD1 (6 bases). Trimming left V 2 bases short and J 1 base short, with 11 bases between. The CDR3 contains 14 residues. The V gene's germline CDR1 is GTSNPN and CDR2 SVGIG (reference sequence). DNA of the CDR3: TGTGCCTGGAGTCCTGGACAGCTCCAAGAGACCCAGTACGTC. The encoded protein is CAWSPGQLQETQYV.

This clonotype ranks as medium-sized. V gene TRBV11-2 combines with J gene TRBJ2-1, with D possibly matching TRBD2 (5 bases). Trimming cost V 1 base and J 9 bases, with 19 bases left between them. CDR3 length: 16 residues. Germline lookup yields CDR1 SGHAT and CDR2 FQNNGV. The CDR3 DNA follows: TGTGCCAGCAGCTTAGTGGCAGAGGCCCGGGGTGGTGAGCAGTTCTTC. This translates into CASSLVAEARGGEQFF.

The chain carries TRBV11-2 and TRBJ2-2; no clear D. The CDR3 is 15 residues long. Deletions cut 2 bases from V and 3 bases from J, with 10 bases between. Germline CDR1 SGHAT, CDR2 FQNNGV. This CDR3 reads CASSLIRRDTGELFF. The CDR3 DNA reads TGTGCCAGCAGCTTAATCAGACGGGACACCGGGGAGCTGTTTTTT.

With regard to this clonotype: A junction boundary mismatches the germline segment, possibly from a read error. The rearrangement uses TRBV11-2 and TRBJ1-5, with D uncertain. The germline V gene encodes CDR1 SGHAT and CDR2 FQNNGV. The CDR3 sequence is 16 residues long. CDR3 sequence (DNA): TGTGCCAGCAGTTTAGGTCCACATGGTTCAGATCAGCCCCAGCTTTTT. Residues: CASSLGPHGSDQPQLF.

This clonotype was counted a few times. The V and J genes are TRBV5-4 and TRBJ2-3, with unresolved D. The CDR3 covers 16 residues. Germline V gene sequence: CDR1 SGHNT, CDR2 YYREEE (reference sequence). Trimming stripped 5 bases from V and 4 bases from J, with 20 bases between. The CDR3 DNA is TGTGCCAGCAGTTTACGGATCTCAGGTGGGGCAGATACGCAGTATTTT. This translates into CASSLRISGGADTQYF.

The chain recombines TRBV11-2 with TRBJ2-2; D is perhaps TRBD2 (5 bases). The CDR3 has 13 amino acids. The ends were cut back, 5 bases at V and 1 base at J, with 5 bases in the middle. Germline loops: CDR1 SGHAT, CDR2 FQNNGV. CDR3 amino acids: CASSAGNTGELFF. CDR3 nucleotides: TGTGCCAGCAGCGCGGGGAACACCGGGGAGCTGTTTTTT.

This clonotype appeared a few times. One base away lies a much larger clone, so this may be a sequencing read error. The missing conserved phenylalanine or tryptophan at the end of this CDR3 makes a read error likely. CDR3 sequence: CASSETTAATNEKLFV. In nucleotides, the CDR3 is TGTGCCAGCAGTGAAACGACAGCTGCAACTAATGAAAAACTGTTTGTT. This chain links TRBV2 with TRBJ1-4; perhaps TRBD1 as D (5 bases). The CDR3 is made up of 16 amino acids. V was trimmed by 2 bases and J by 0 bases, leaving 10 bases between them. Per the germline V gene, CDR1 is SNHLY and CDR2 is FYNNEI.

V gene TRBV5-6 combines with J gene TRBJ2-3; a weak D match, TRBD2 (5 bases). V lost 2 bases, J lost 10 bases, and 17 bases lay in between. The CDR3 length is 14 residues. Germline CDR1 SGHDT, CDR2 YYEEEE. CDR3: CASSLGLVTNAQYF. CDR3 bases: TGTGCCAGCAGCTTAGGACTGGTCACAAATGCGCAGTATTTT. Full variable domain (outside the CDR3, taken from reference TRBV5-6 and TRBJ2-3): DAGVTQSPTHLIKTRGQQVTLRCSPKSGHDTVSWYQQALGQGPQFIFQYYEEEERQRGNFPDRFSGHQFPNYSSELNVNALLLGDSALYLCASSLGLVTNAQYFGPGTRLTVL.